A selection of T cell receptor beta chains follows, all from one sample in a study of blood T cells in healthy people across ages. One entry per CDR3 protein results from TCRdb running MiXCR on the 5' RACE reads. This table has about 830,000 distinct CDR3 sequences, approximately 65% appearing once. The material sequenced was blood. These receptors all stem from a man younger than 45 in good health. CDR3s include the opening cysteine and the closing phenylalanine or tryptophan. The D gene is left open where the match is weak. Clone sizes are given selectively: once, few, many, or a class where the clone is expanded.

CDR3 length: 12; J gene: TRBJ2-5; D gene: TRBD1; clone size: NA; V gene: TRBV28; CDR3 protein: CASRQGRETQYF; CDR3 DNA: TGTGCCAGCAGACAGGGGAGAGAGACCCAGTACTTC
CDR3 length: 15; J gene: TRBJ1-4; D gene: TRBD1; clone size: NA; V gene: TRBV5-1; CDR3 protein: CASSLQGERSEKLFF; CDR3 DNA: TGCGCCAGCAGCTTGCAGGGGGAAAGGTCAGAAAAACTGTTTTTT
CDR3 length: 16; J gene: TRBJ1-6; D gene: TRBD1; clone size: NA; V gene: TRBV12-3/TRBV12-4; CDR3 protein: CASSYSHTGGNSPLHF; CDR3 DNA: TGTGCCAGCAGTTACTCTCACACAGGGGGCAATTCACCCCTCCACTTT
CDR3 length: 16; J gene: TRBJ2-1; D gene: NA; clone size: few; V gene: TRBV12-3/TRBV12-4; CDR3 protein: CASSLAPGKWDNEQFF; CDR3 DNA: TGTGCCAGCAGTTTAGCGCCCGGGAAGTGGGACAATGAGCAGTTCTTC
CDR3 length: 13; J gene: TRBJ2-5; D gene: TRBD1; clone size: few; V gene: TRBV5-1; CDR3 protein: CASGTVTEETQYF; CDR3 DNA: TGCGCCAGTGGGACAGTCACTGAAGAGACCCAGTACTTC
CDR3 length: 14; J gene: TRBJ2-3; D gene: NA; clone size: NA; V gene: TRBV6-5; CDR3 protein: CASGPAQTRNTQYF; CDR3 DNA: TGTGCCAGTGGACCGGCCCAAACTCGAAATACGCAGTATTTT
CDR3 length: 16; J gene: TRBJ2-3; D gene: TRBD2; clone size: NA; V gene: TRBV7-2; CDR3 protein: CASSLASGGRTDTQYF; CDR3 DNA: TGTGCCAGCAGCTTAGCTAGCGGGGGGAGGACAGATACGCAGTATTTT
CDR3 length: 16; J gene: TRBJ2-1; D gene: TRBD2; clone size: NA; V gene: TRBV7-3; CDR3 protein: CASSSPLAGGGNEQFF; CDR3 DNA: TGTGCCAGCAGCTCCCCTCTAGCGGGGGGAGGGAATGAGCAGTTCTTC
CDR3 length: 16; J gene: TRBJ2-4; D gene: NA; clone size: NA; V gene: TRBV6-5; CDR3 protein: CASRYEVTLAKNIQYF; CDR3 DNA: TGTGCCAGCAGATACGAAGTTACACTAGCCAAAAACATTCAGTACTTC
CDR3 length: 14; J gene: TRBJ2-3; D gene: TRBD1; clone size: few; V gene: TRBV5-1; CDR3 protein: CASSFRQGTDTQYF; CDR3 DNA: TGCGCCAGCAGCTTCCGACAGGGTACAGATACGCAGTATTTT
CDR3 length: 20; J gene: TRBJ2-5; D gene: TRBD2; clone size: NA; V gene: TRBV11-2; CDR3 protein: CASSFGKWTSGGAMSETQYF; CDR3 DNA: TGTGCCAGCAGCTTCGGGAAGTGGACTAGCGGGGGGGCCATGTCGGAGACCCAGTACTTC
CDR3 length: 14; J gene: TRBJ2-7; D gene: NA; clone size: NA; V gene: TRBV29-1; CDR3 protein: CSVGIAGKPYEQYF; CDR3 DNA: TGCAGCGTTGGTATCGCAGGGAAGCCCTACGAGCAGTACTTC
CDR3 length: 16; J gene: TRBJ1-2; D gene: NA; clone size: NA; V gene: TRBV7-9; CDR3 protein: CASSFWVEEVNYGYTF; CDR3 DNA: TGTGCCAGCAGCTTTTGGGTCGAGGAGGTGAACTATGGCTACACCTTC
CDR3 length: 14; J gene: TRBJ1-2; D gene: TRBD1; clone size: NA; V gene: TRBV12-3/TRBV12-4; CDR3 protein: CASSPRGEDYGYTF; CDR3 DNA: TGTGCCAGCAGTCCCAGGGGGGAAGACTATGGCTACACCTTC
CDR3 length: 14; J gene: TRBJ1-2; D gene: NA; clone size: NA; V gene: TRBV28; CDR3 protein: CASSLARELGGYTF; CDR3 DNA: TGTGCCAGCAGTTTAGCTCGGGAGCTCGGTGGCTACACCTTC
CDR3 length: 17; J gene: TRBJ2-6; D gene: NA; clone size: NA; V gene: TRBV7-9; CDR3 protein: CASSLEAGYAGANVLTF; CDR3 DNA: TGTGCCAGCAGCTTAGAGGCAGGTTATGCTGGGGCCAACGTCCTGACTTTC
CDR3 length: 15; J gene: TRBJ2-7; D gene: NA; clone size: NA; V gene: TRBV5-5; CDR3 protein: CASSFTQRIGYEQYF; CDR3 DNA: TGTGCCAGCAGCTTCACCCAGCGAATTGGCTACGAGCAGTACTTC
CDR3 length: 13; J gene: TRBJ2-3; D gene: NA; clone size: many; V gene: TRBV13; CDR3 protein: CASSPKPTDTQYF; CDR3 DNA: TGTGCCAGCAGCCCTAAGCCCACAGATACGCAGTATTTT
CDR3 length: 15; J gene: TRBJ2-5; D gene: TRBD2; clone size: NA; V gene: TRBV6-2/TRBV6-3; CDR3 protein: CASSTQRGVRYGQYF; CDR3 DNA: TGTGCCAGCAGCACACAGCGGGGAGTAAGGTACGGGCAGTACTTC
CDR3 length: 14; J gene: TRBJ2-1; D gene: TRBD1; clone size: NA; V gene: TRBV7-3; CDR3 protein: CASSPQGIQETQFF; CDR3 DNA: TGTGCCAGCTCACCACAGGGGATCCAAGAGACCCAGTTCTTC
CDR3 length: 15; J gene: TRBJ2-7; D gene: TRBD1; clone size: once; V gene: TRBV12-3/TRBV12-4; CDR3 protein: CASRRTGASSYEQYF; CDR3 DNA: TGTGCCAGCAGGAGGACAGGGGCGAGCTCCTACGAGCAGTACTTC
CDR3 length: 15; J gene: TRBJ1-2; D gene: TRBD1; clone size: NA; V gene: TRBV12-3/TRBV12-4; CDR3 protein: CASTQQGEVHGSYTF; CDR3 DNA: TGTGCCAGCACCCAGCAGGGGGAGGTTCATGGTAGCTACACCTTC
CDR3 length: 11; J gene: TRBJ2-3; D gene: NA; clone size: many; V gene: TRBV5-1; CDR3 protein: CASSFGDTQYF; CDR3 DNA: TGTGCCAGCAGCTTTGGGGATACGCAGTATTTT
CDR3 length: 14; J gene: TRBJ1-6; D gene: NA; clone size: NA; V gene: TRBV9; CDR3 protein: CASSARGDNSPLHF; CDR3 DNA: TGTGCCAGCAGCGCACGGGGGGATAATTCACCCCTCCACTTT
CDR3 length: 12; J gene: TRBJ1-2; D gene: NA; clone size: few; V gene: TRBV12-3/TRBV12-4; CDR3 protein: CAQKYRSTGYTF; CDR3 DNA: TGTGCCCAGAAGTACAGGTCGACTGGCTACACCTTC
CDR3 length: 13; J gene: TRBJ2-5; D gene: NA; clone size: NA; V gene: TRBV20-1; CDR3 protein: CSASSLAGETQYF; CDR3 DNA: TGCAGTGCTAGTTCGCTAGCAGGGGAGACCCAGTACTTC
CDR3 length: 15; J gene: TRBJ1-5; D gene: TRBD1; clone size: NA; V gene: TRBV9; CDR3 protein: CASSAGPGGGQPQHF; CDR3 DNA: TGTGCCAGCAGCGCGGGCCCAGGGGGGGGTCAGCCCCAGCATTTT
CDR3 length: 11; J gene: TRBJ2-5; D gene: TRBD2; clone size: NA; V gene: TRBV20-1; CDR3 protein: CSLSGEETQYF; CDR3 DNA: TGCAGCCTGAGCGGGGAAGAGACCCAGTACTTC
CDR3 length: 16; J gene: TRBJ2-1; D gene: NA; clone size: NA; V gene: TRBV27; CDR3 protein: CASRIHLRLGRNEQFF; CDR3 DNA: TGTGCCAGCAGAATACACCTTCGGCTAGGGAGGAATGAGCAGTTCTTC
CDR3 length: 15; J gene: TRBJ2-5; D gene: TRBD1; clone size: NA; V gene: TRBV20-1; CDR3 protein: CSARTGTGGEETQYF; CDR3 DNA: TGCAGTGCTAGAACAGGGACAGGGGGCGAGGAGACCCAGTACTTC
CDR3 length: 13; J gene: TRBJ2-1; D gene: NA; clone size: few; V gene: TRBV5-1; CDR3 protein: CASARGPYNEQFF; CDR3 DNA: TGCGCCAGCGCCAGGGGTCCATACAATGAGCAGTTCTTC
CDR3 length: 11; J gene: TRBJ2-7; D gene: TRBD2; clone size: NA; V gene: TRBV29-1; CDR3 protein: CSVRAGYEQYF; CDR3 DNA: TGCAGCGTTCGAGCGGGGTACGAGCAGTACTTC
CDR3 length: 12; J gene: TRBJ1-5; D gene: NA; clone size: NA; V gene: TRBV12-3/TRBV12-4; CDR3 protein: CASSLSGKPQHF; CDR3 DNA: TGTGCCAGCAGTTTATCAGGGAAGCCCCAGCATTTT
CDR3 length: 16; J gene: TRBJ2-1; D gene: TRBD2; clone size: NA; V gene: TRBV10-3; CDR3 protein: CAISELLAGGLNVQFF; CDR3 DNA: TGTGCCATCAGTGAGTTACTAGCGGGGGGACTCAATGTGCAGTTCTTC
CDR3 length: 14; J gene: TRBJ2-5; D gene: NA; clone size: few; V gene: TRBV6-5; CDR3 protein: CASSYRSTLETQYF; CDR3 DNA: TGTGCCAGCAGTTACAGGTCGACATTAGAGACCCAGTACTTC
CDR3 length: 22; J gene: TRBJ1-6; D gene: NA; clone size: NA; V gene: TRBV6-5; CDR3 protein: CASSYSISVGRQADLYNSPLHF; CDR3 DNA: TGTGCCAGCAGTTACTCGATCTCGGTCGGCAGGCAAGCCGATTTGTATAATTCACCCCTCCACTTT
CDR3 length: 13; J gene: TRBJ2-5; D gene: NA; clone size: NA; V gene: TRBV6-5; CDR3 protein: CASSYNREETQYF; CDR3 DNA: TGTGCCAGCAGTTACAACAGGGAAGAGACCCAGTACTTC
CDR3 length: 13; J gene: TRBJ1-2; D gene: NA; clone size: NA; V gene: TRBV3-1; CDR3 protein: CASSQDVTYGYTF; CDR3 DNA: TGTGCCAGCAGCCAAGATGTAACCTATGGCTACACCTTC
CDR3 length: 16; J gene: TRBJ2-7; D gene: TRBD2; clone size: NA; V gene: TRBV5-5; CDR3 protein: CASSLGHSGGHNEQYF; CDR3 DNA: TGTGCCAGCAGCTTGGGCCACAGCGGGGGCCACAATGAGCAGTACTTC
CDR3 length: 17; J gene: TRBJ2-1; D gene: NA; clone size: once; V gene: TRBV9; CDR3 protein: CASSVGGGTLSYNEQFF; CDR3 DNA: TGTGCCAGCAGCGTAGGCGGCGGGACGCTCTCCTACAATGAGCAGTTCTTC
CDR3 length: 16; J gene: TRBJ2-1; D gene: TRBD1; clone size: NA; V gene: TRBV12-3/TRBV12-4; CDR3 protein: CASSPWDRGLGNEQFF; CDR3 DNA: TGTGCCAGCAGTCCCTGGGACAGGGGGCTAGGCAATGAGCAGTTCTTC
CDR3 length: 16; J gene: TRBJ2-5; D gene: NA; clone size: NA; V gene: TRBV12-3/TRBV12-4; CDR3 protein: CASSSRSPQGPETQYF; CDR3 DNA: TGTGCCAGCAGTTCACGATCCCCGCAGGGGCCAGAGACCCAGTACTTC
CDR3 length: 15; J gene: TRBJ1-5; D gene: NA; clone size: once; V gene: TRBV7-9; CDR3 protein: CASSSAAQGDQPQHF; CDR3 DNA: TGTGCCAGCAGCTCGGCGGCACAGGGCGATCAGCCCCAGCATTTT
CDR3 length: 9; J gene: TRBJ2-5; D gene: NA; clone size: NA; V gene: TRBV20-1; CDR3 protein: CSVSETQYF; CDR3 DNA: TGCAGTGTATCAGAGACCCAGTACTTC
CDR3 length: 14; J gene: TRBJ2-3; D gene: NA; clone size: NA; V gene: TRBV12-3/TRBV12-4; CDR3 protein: CASTSETSTDTQYF; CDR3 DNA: TGTGCCAGCACCTCAGAGACCAGCACAGATACGCAGTATTTT
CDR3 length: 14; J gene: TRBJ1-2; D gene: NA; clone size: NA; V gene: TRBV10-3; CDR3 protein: CAISEPRANYGYTF; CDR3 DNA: TGTGCCATCAGTGAGCCCCGGGCTAACTATGGCTACACCTTC
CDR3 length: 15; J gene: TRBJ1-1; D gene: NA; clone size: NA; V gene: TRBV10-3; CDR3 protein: CAIRGRSAQNTEAFF; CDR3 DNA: TGTGCCATCAGGGGCCGGTCAGCCCAGAACACTGAAGCTTTCTTT
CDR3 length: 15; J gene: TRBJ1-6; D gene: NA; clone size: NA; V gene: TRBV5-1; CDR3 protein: CAGSLDVSLPSPLHF; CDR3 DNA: TGCGCCGGCAGCTTGGACGTGTCATTACCTTCACCCCTCCACTTT
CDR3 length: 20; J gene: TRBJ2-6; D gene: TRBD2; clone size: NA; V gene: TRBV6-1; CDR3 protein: CASRKTASGRGAPGANVLTF; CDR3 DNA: TGTGCCAGCAGGAAGACAGCCTCGGGGCGGGGGGCTCCTGGGGCCAACGTCCTGACTTTC
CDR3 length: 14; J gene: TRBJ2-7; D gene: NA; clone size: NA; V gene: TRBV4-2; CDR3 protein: CASSQAVGTYEQYF; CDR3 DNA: TGTGCCAGCAGCCAAGCGGTTGGAACTTACGAGCAGTACTTC
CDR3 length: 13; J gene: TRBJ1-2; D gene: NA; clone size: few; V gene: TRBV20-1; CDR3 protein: CSAWTGTNYGYTF; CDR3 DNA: TGCAGTGCGTGGACGGGTACTAACTATGGCTACACCTTC
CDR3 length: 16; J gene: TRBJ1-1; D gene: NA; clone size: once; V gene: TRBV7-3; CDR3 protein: CASSSQPGNSNTEAFF; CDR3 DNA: TGTGCCAGCAGCTCACAACCGGGGAATTCCAACACTGAAGCTTTCTTT
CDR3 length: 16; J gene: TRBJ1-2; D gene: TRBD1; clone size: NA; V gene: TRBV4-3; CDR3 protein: CASSQETVGTGGGYTF; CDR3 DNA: TGCGCCAGCAGCCAAGAAACAGTTGGCACAGGGGGAGGCTACACCTTC
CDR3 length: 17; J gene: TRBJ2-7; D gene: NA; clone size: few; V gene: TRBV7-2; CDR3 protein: CASSLRSLRSGAYEQYF; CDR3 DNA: TGTGCCAGCAGCTTACGGTCTCTCCGATCGGGGGCCTACGAGCAGTACTTC
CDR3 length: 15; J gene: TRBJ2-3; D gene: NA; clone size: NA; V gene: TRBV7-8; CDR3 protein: CASSAQGAVADTQYF; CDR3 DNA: TGTGCCAGCAGTGCCCAGGGAGCTGTTGCAGATACGCAGTATTTT
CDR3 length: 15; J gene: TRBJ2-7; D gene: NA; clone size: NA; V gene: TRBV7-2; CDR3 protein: CASSRGGQVSYEQYF; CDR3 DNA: TGTGCCAGCAGCCGGGGGGGACAGGTTTCTTACGAGCAGTACTTC
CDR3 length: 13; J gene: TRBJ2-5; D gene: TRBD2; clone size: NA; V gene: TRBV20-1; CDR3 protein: CSARTGGRGVQYF; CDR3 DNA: TGCAGTGCTCGAACGGGGGGGCGCGGGGTGCAGTACTTC
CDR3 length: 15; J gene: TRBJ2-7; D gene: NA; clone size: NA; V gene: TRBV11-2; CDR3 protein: CASSFQQGTYYEQYF; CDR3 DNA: TGTGCCAGCAGCTTCCAACAGGGAACATACTACGAGCAGTACTTC
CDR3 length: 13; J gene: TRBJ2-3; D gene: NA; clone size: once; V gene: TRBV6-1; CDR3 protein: CASRTEATDTQYF; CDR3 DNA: TGTGCCAGCAGGACGGAGGCAACAGATACGCAGTATTTT
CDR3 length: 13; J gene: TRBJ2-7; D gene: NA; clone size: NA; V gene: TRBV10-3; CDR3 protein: CAISDPRGDEQYF; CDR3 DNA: TGTGCCATCAGTGACCCAAGGGGAGACGAGCAGTACTTC